The TCR beta chain under discussion was sequenced for a study of blood T cell repertoires in COVID-19. Looking at the study overall: The analysed material was cDNA or gDNA that came from T cells, B-cell-depleted T cells, or PBMCs.

Original data processing: Nucleated cell counts were estimated from reference gene primer amplification. Method: immunoSEQ multiplex PCR; TCRdb's copy keeps in-frame clones and lacks some. That table is the source of V, J and clone size, and D and trimming were worked out from the DNA. The table includes just over 650,000 clones, 70% to 90% detected once. V trimming: 7 bases; J trimming: 2 bases; junction bases outside the gene matches: 9. The CDR3 has 15 amino acids. Germline CDR1 reads MNHEY; CDR2 reads SVGAGI. This receptor was identified in a woman younger than 30 with acute or convalescent COVID-19. The chain links TRBV6-5 to TRBJ2-7; 9 nucleotides match TRBD1. The sequencing sample was made of peripheral blood. CDR3 loop: CASTVAGTGPYEQYF. The CDR3 DNA follows: TGTGCCAGCACCGTCGCCGGGACAGGGCCCTACGAGCAGTACTTC.